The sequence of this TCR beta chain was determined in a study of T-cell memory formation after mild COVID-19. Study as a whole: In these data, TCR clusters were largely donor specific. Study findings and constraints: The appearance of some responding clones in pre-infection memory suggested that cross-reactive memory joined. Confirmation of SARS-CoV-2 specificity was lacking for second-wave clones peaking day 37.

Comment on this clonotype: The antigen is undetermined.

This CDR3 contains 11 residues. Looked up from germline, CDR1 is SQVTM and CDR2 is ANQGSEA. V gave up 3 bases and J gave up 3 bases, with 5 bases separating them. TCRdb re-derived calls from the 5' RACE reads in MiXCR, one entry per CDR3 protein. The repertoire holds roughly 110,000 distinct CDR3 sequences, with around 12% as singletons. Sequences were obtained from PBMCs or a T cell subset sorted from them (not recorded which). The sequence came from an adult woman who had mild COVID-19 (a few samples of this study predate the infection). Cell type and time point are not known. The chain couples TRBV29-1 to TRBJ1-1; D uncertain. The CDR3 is CSVEVDTEAFF. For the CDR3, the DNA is TGCAGCGTTGAGGTAGACACTGAAGCTTTCTTT.